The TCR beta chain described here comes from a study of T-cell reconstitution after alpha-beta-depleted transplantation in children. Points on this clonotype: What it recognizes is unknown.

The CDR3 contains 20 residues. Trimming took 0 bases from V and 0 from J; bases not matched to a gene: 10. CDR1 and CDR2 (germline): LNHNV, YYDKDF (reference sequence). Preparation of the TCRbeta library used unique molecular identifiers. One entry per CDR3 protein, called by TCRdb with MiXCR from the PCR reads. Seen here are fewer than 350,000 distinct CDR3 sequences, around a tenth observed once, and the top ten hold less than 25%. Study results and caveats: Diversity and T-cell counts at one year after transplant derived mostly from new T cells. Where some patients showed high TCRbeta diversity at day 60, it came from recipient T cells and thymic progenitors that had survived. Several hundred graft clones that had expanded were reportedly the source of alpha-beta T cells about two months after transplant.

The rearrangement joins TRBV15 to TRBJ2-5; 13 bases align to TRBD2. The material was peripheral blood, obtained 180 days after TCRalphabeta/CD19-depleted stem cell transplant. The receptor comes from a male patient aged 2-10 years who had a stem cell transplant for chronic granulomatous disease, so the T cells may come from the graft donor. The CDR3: CATSRELTSGGTPYQETQYF. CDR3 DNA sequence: TGTGCCACCAGCAGAGAATTGACTAGCGGGGGGACCCCGTACCAAGAGACCCAGTACTTC.